This T cell receptor beta chain comes out of a study of early T cells in non-severe SARS-CoV-2 infection (dated by TCRdb to about 2021). Background on the whole study: Because TCR sequencing relied on bulk RNA taken from unsorted whole blood, pairing of alpha and beta chains was not possible.

This clonotype was seen a few times. The clone's antigen remains unknown. Per-base qualities were not stored, and no clone one base away is much larger. A case-control design nested within a healthcare worker cohort in London, UK, was used, with weekly nasopharyngeal swab PCR tests and blood sampling performed. Healthcare workers were recruited between 23 and 31 March 2020, during the week of the UK lockdown, and were followed weekly for up to 16 weeks. Sequences ENHRY (CDR1) and SYGVKD (CDR2) are obtained from the germline V gene. Its CDR3 holds 14 amino acids, cysteine through phenylalanine. Only the CDR3 DNA stays, 42 bases, in frame from base 1. V has 11 bases trimmed and J has 5 bases trimmed; junction bases matching no gene number 9. Broad study findings and their caveats: Matching against VDJdb was skewed toward anti-spike CD8 responses, likely underestimated virus-specific expansions, and missed private and CD4 specificities.

Library construction relied on 5' RACE. Sequencing took place on a NextSeq 500. To correct for sequencing error and PCR bias, the TCR library protocol tagged individual cDNA molecules with unique molecular identifiers. Both TCR alpha and beta chains were sequenced, and tight co-correlation was observed between alpha and beta sequence abundances in each sample. The original methods were these. V gene, J gene and CDR3 annotation of TCR sequences was performed with Decombinator V4. TCRs were defined as expanded if a significant change between any two time points was detected under a Poisson model with p below 0.0001. TCR abundances were normalised to the total number of TCRs sequenced per sample and were expressed as counts per million. MAIT TCRs were defined by TRAV1-2 paired with TRAJ12, TRAJ20 or TRAJ33, and iNKT TCRs by TRAV10 paired with TRAJ18. VDJdb, accessed on 1 November 2021, was searched for TCRs annotated for CMV, EBV and SARS-CoV-2, and TCRs annotated for more than one antigen were excluded. TCRdb trimmed public reads at Q25 via fastp, called clones via MiXCR and kept in-frame beta chains. Each CDR3 protein gets just one entry, which takes the most common genes and DNA from the rows behind it. For this entry, the V and J calls and clone size follow TCRdb and not the study's own pipeline. For this sample the table gives about 76,000 distinct CDR3 sequences, of which around 10% were detected only once. The biggest ten clones account for 4.7% of the sample.

The chain couples TRBV10-3 to TRBJ1-2; TRBD1 matches 12 bases in the middle. Source material: whole blood. The origin of this receptor is an adult who was a healthcare worker with PCR-confirmed SARS-CoV-2 infection or an uninfected control (not recorded which). The CDR3 sequence is CAASAGQGAYGYTF. The bases are TGTGCCGCCTCGGCGGGACAGGGGGCTTATGGCTACACCTTC.